The clone carrying this T cell receptor beta chain was counted many times. What it recognizes is unknown. CDR1 and CDR2 from the germline V gene are MGHRA and YSYEKL. The CDR3 loop spans 15 amino acids. V was pared by 1 base and J by 6 bases, with 13 bases between. The sample is drawn from a study of T cells after yellow fever vaccination. Whole-study findings and limits: Abundant clonotypes (contaminants from the bulk population) could be present in FACS-sorted repertoires. A minor fraction of clonotypes spanned both CD4 and CD8 compartments. Re-detected after boosting: most primary clones, around 96% of CD4 and 80% to 90% of CD8.

Synthesis of TCR cDNA relied on 5'RACE template switching, which attached a universal primer site and UMIs. In TCRdb, the 5' RACE reads were re-called with MiXCR into one record per CDR3 protein. The sample yields some 250,000 distinct CDR3 sequences, about 3.5% seen once. The source of this sequence is a man between 18 and 35 years old who received the YFV17D yellow fever vaccine. The genes are TRBV4-1 and TRBJ1-5; D is perhaps TRBD1 (6 bases). The sequenced sample was PBMCs, obtained 15 days after the yellow fever booster vaccination. The CDR3 bases are TGCGCCAGCAGCCAAGTCCAAACAGGGAGTCAGCCCCAGCATTTT. Translated: CASSQVQTGSQPQHF.